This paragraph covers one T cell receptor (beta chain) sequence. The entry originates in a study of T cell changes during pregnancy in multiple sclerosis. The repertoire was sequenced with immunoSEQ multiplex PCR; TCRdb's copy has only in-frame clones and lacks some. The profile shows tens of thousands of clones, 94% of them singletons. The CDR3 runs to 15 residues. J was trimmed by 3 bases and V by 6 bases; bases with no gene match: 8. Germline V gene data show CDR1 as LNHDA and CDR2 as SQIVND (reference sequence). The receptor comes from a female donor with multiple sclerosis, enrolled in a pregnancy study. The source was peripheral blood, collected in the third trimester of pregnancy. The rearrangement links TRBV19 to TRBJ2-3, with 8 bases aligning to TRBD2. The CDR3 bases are TGTGCCAGTAGCCCGGGACTAGGCATGACAGATACGCAGTATTTT. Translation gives CASSPGLGMTDTQYF.